The source of this TCR beta chain is a study of T cells after yellow fever vaccination. Trimming left V 6 bases short and J 3 bases short, with 9 bases between. The CDR3 extends over 13 amino acids. Germline values: CDR1 SEHNR, CDR2 FQNEAQ (reference sequence). A 5'RACE template-switching step, the method used to make TCR cDNA, added a universal primer site and UMIs. TCRdb analysed the 5' RACE reads with MiXCR anew, one entry per CDR3 protein. This table has about 230,000 distinct CDR3 sequences, more than 6.5% appearing once. In its sample, this clonotype was seen many times. The sequence was obtained from a man aged 25-45 years who received the YFV17D yellow fever vaccine. Sequencing was performed on CD4+ T cells sorted from PBMCs, taken on the day of the yellow fever booster vaccination. This rearrangement joins TRBV7-9 to TRBJ2-1; weak D call: TRBD1 (7 bases). The CDR3 spells CASRRDSYNEQFF. In DNA, the CDR3 is TGTGCCAGCAGGCGGGACAGCTACAATGAGCAGTTCTTC.